What follows are 17 T cell receptor beta chains derived from one specimen sequenced in a study of blood T cell repertoires in COVID-19. Only in-frame clones appear in the TCRdb table, and some are missing; sequencing was by immunoSEQ multiplex PCR. The repertoire holds 150,000 to 200,000 clones, with roughly 87% as singletons. Sample: PBMCs or T cells enriched from blood (not recorded which). The receptors stem from a man aged 50 or older who had recovered from COVID-19.

This chain joins TRBV6-5 and TRBJ1-2, with D perhaps TRBD1 (5 bases). The germline V gene encodes CDR1 MNHEY and CDR2 SVGAGI. Trimming cost V 7 bases and J 4 bases, with 16 bases left between them. This CDR3 comprises 14 residues. DNA of the CDR3: TGTGCCAGCACCACCGTGGACAAAACCTATGGCTACACCTTC. This encodes CASTTVDKTYGYTF.

The J gene is TRBJ2-1, the V gene TRBV12-3 or TRBV12-4; D unresolved. The CDR3 contains 11 residues. Trimming took 6 bases from V and 4 from J, leaving 4 bases between them. CDR3 sequence: CASSLYNEQFF. CDR3 DNA sequence: TGTGCCAGCAGCCTTTACAATGAGCAGTTCTTC.

The chain joins TRBV12-3 or TRBV12-4 to TRBJ2-7; D not certain. V lost 2 bases, J lost 6 bases, and 5 bases lay in between. The CDR3 has 11 amino acids. The CDR3 DNA is TGTGCCAGCAGTTTATGGGCCGAGCAGTACTTC. Translation: CASSLWAEQYF.

The V call is TRBV6-5, the J call TRBJ1-6; the match to TRBD1 covers 9 bases. CDR3 length: 14 amino acids. The J segment lost 7 bases and the V segment lost 4 bases, leaving 2 bases of the junction unmatched. The V gene's germline CDR1 is MNHEY and CDR2 SVGAGI. CDR3 in amino acids: CASSSGQGNSPLHF. CDR3 bases: TGTGCCAGCAGTTCCGGACAGGGGAATTCACCCCTCCACTTT.

This clone was found once. Here the CDR3 reads CASSSTSGEQFF. CDR3 coding DNA: TGTGCCAGCAGCTCAACTAGCGGGGAGCAGTTCTTC. This rearrangement joins TRBV5-4 to TRBJ2-1, with 9 nucleotides matching TRBD2. CDR3 length equals 12 residues. V lost 3 bases to trimming and J lost 10 bases; unmatched junction nucleotides: 2. Germline V CDR1 and CDR2: SGHNT, YYREEE (reference sequence).

The rearrangement links TRBV7-9 to TRBJ1-5; 7 nucleotides line up with TRBD1. The CDR3 extends over 14 amino acids. With 5 bases clipped from V and 4 bases from J, the junction kept 5 bases outside the gene matches. Germline values: CDR1 SEHNR, CDR2 FQNEAQ (reference sequence). CDR3 DNA: TGTGCCAGCAGCCCCCCGGGACAGAATCAGCCCCAGCATTTT. Protein: CASSPPGQNQPQHF.

The chain couples TRBV19 to TRBJ2-4; 9 bases line up with TRBD1. Germline CDR1 LNHDA, CDR2 SQIVND (reference sequence). The CDR3 loop spans 16 amino acids. The V gene end was trimmed by 5 bases and the J gene end by 0 bases; junction bases not matched to a gene: 5. Written as DNA, the CDR3 is TGTGCCAGTAGTGCACAGGGGGCAGGAGCCAAAAACATTCAGTACTTC. This encodes CASSAQGAGAKNIQYF. Complete variable domain (other parts from reference TRBV19 and TRBJ2-4): DGGITQSPKYLFRKEGQNVTLSCEQNLNHDAMYWYRQDPGQGLRLIYYSQIVNDFQKGDIAEGYSVSREKKESFPLTVTSAQKNPTAFYLCASSAQGAGAKNIQYFGAGTRLSVL.

CDR3 residues: CASSPGVASETQYF. The CDR3 coding sequence is TGTGCCAGCTCACCTGGAGTCGCATCGGAGACCCAGTACTTC. The chain couples TRBV18 to TRBJ2-5; D gene ambiguous. Germline V gene data show CDR1 as KGHSH and CDR2 as LQKENI. CDR3 size: 14 residues. The germline V and J ends were trimmed by 3 bases and 5 bases, with 13 bases remaining between them.

This chain uses TRBV7-8 with TRBJ2-5; TRBD1 might be the D (5 bases). From germline, CDR1 is SGHVS and CDR2 FQNEAQ. V was pared by 4 bases and J by 0 bases, with 9 bases between. This CDR3 is 14 amino acids long. The CDR3 is CASSSRTYQETQYF. The CDR3 DNA reads as TGTGCCAGCAGCTCGAGGACATACCAAGAGACCCAGTACTTC.

V gene TRBV5-4 combines with J gene TRBJ1-3; 7 nucleotides align to TRBD1. V trimming: 4 bases; J trimming: 0 bases; junction bases outside the gene matches: 7. The CDR3 totals 16 residues. The germline CDR1 and CDR2 sequences are SGHNT and YYREEE (reference sequence). CDR3 region: CASSLDPGGSGNTIYF. The CDR3 DNA reads as TGTGCCAGCAGCCTTGACCCAGGGGGCTCTGGAAACACCATATATTTT.

The chain is built from TRBV7-8 and TRBJ2-7; no clear D gene. The CDR3 loop spans 16 amino acids. Germline CDR1 reads SGHVS; CDR2 reads FQNEAQ. With 2 bases removed from V and 0 bases from J, the gap between germline ends came to 14 bases. CDR3 coding DNA: TGTGCCAGCAGCTTACCCCCCGACAAGCTCTCCTACGAGCAGTACTTC. This translates into CASSLPPDKLSYEQYF.

The genes are TRBV9 and TRBJ1-4; 8 bases map to TRBD1. The CDR3 extends over 15 amino acids. The V gene end was trimmed by 5 bases and the J gene end by 8 bases; junction bases not matched to a gene: 11. CDR1 is SGDLS, CDR2 YYNGEE, per germline. For the CDR3, the DNA is TGTGCCAGCAGTAGACAGGGGTCGTCCCAAGAAAAACTGTTTTTT. Translated, it gives CASSRQGSSQEKLFF.

This chain connects TRBV18 to TRBJ2-1, with a weak D call TRBD1 (6 bases). This CDR3 has 13 residues. V lost 6 bases and J 8 bases, leaving 14 bases between the germline ends. Germline V lookup: CDR1 KGHSH, CDR2 LQKENI. CDR3: CASSLTGLDEQFF. DNA for the CDR3: TGTGCCAGCTCTCTCACAGGGCTGGATGAGCAGTTCTTC.

The rearrangement joins TRBV18 to TRBJ1-6, with unresolved D. Germline V lookup: CDR1 KGHSH, CDR2 LQKENI. The CDR3 runs 12 residues. Trimming cost V 4 bases and J 6 bases, with 4 bases left between them. This CDR3 is CASSLSNSPLHF. CDR3 coding DNA: TGTGCCAGCTCACTCTCTAATTCACCCCTCCACTTT.

The chain links TRBV5-1 to TRBJ2-1; 9 bases fit TRBD1. Unmatched junction bases numbered 10, after V lost 9 bases and J lost 3 bases. Germline V gene data show CDR1 as SGHRS and CDR2 as YFSETQ. The CDR3 spans 15 residues. The CDR3 here is CATYAGQGNYNEQFF. CDR3 coding DNA: TGCGCCACCTATGCCGGACAGGGGAACTACAATGAGCAGTTCTTC.

The rearrangement links TRBV20-1 to TRBJ2-1; TRBD1 matches 10 bases. V gave up 3 bases and J gave up 10 bases; unmatched junction bases: 3. There are 12 residues in the CDR3. The germline V gene has CDR1 DFQATT and CDR2 SNEGSKA (reference sequence). The DNA for the CDR3 is TGCAGTGCTAGTAGGACAGGGGGAGAGCAGTTCTTC. It codes for CSASRTGGEQFF.

The genes are TRBV11-2 and TRBJ1-4, with unresolved D. With 4 bases removed from V and 10 bases from J, the gap between germline ends came to 7 bases. The germline V gene encodes CDR1 SGHAT and CDR2 FQNNGV. There are 11 residues in the CDR3. The CDR3: CASSSLGKLFF. CDR3 in DNA: TGTGCCAGCAGCTCCCTCGGAAAACTGTTTTTT.